Each of the 31 T cell receptor beta chains below was sequenced from the same sample in a study of T cell repertoires in cytomegalovirus infection. TCRdb re-derived calls from the reads in MiXCR, one entry per CDR3 protein. There are 210,000 or so distinct CDR3 sequences in the sample; about 5.9% occur only once, and 6.5% lies in the top ten. The source material was PBMCs. The source of these receptors is a human donor in good health (CMV status not recorded). Some clones in this sample may be carry-over from other donors' samples.

Ten or more counts support this clonotype. The genes are TRBV28 and TRBJ2-1; no definite D call. The CDR3 has 13 residues. The V end was cut by 6 bases, the J end by 7 bases, with 13 bases between. Germline V lookup: CDR1 MDHEN, CDR2 SYDVKM. The CDR3 protein is CASSNLAPNEQFF. The CDR3 nucleotides read TGTGCCAGCAGCAACCTCGCTCCGAATGAGCAGTTCTTC.

Only a few counts were recorded for this clonotype. The V call is TRBV4-3, the J call TRBJ2-1, with D perhaps TRBD1 (6 bases). CDR1 is LGHNA and CDR2 is YSLEER in the germline V gene. The CDR3 runs to 15 residues. The V gene lost 4 bases and the J gene lost 4 bases, with 14 bases spanning the gap. CDR3 amino acids: CASSLDRTLYNEQFF. CDR3 coding DNA: TGCGCCAGCAGCCTCGACAGGACCCTTTACAATGAGCAGTTCTTC.

This clonotype was detected many times. The chain links TRBV5-4 to TRBJ2-3; TRBD2 matches at 10 bases. Trimming at V came to 2 bases and at J to 1 base, leaving 4 bases not matched to a gene. CDR1 and CDR2 (germline): SGHNT, YYREEE (reference sequence). This CDR3 contains 16 residues. The CDR3 sequence: CASSLPSGGRTDTQYF. CDR3 nucleotide sequence: TGTGCCAGCAGCTTACCTAGCGGGGGACGCACAGATACGCAGTATTTT.

About this clonotype: A much larger clone lies one base from this, so it may be a read error. The J gene is TRBJ2-2, the V gene TRBV29-1; possibly TRBD1 for D (6 bases). V was trimmed by 3 bases and J by 5 bases, leaving 7 bases between them. CDR1 and CDR2 from the germline V gene are SQVTM and ANQGSEA. The CDR3 has 12 residues. CDR3 protein: CSVDDRTGELFF. The CDR3 region has the DNA TGCAGCGTTGACGACAGGACCGGGGAGCTGTTTTTT.

The chain carries TRBV9 and TRBJ2-3; D not certain. The V end lost 4 bases, the J end lost 6 bases, and 21 bases lay between the germline ends. The CDR3 covers 16 residues. CDR1 is SGDLS and CDR2 is YYNGEE in the germline V gene. CDR3 sequence: CASSLHKDRSQDTQYF. CDR3 in DNA: TGTGCCAGCAGCCTACATAAGGACCGCTCTCAGGATACGCAGTATTTT.

This clonotype was recorded many times. The gene calls are TRBV5-1 and TRBJ2-7; D uncertain. Trimming shortened V by 0 bases and J by 2 bases, and 12 bases separated the two germline ends. CDR1 and CDR2 (germline): SGHRS, YFSETQ. There are 15 residues in the CDR3. CDR3 sequence (DNA): TGCGCCAGCAGCTTGGAGTCAGGCGGAACCTACGAGCAGTACTTC. Translation: CASSLESGGTYEQYF.

This clonotype has a handful of counts. J is TRBJ2-2 and V is TRBV18; 8 bases map to TRBD2. The V gene end was trimmed by 3 bases and the J gene end by 1 base; junction bases not matched to a gene: 4. Germline values: CDR1 KGHSH, CDR2 LQKENI. The CDR3 runs to 16 residues. CDR3 loop: CASSPRRGENTGELFF. CDR3 nucleotides: TGTGCCAGCTCACCGAGGCGGGGGGAGAACACCGGGGAGCTGTTTTTT.

As for this clonotype: Germline and junction disagree at one end, which may indicate a read error. The chain joins TRBV6-2 or TRBV6-3 to TRBJ1-1; D is uncertain. The CDR3 covers 15 residues. CDR1 and CDR2 from the germline V gene are MNHEY and SVGEGT. The chain's CDR3 is CSSSSPGKVTTEAFF. The CDR3, as DNA: TGTTCCAGCAGTTCTCCCGGGAAAGTGACCACTGAAGCTTTCTTT.

In this sample, this clonotype turned up many times. V and J are TRBV28 and TRBJ1-3; 8 bases match TRBD1. Per germline, CDR1 MDHEN and CDR2 SYDVKM. This CDR3 spans 14 amino acids. V dropped 8 bases and J dropped 0; count of bases not matched to a gene: 3. CDR3 region: CASLDRGSGNTIYF. CDR3 in DNA: TGTGCCAGCCTAGACAGGGGCTCTGGAAACACCATATATTTT. Full variable domain (outside the CDR3, taken from reference TRBV28 and TRBJ1-3): DVKVTQSSRYLVKRTGEKVFLECVQDMDHENMFWYRQDPGLGLRLIYFSYDVKMKEKGDIPEGYSVSREKKERFSLILESASTNQTSMYLCASLDRGSGNTIYFGEGSWLTVV.

This clonotype was counted at least ten times. The rearrangement links TRBV28 to TRBJ2-7, with D possibly TRBD1 on 5 matching bases. V was clipped by 6 bases and J by 3 bases, with 18 bases between them. The CDR3 is 15 amino acids. Germline V lookup: CDR1 MDHEN, CDR2 SYDVKM. DNA of the CDR3: TGTGCCAGCAGCCCCACGACAGCACTAATCTACGAGCAGTACTTC. Translating it yields CASSPTTALIYEQYF. Full variable domain (rest looked up from reference TRBV28 and TRBJ2-7): DVKVTQSSRYLVKRTGEKVFLECVQDMDHENMFWYRQDPGLGLRLIYFSYDVKMKEKGDIPEGYSVSREKKERFSLILESASTNQTSMYLCASSPTTALIYEQYFGPGTRLTVT.

The chain uses TRBV29-1 and TRBJ2-5; the D gene is possibly TRBD2 (5 bases). The ends were cut back, 3 bases at V and 5 bases at J, with 7 bases in the middle. CDR3 length: 11 residues. Germline V gene lookup returns CDR1 SQVTM and CDR2 ANQGSEA. The CDR3 sequence: CSVDGGETQYF. The CDR3 DNA reads as TGCAGCGTTGATGGCGGGGAGACCCAGTACTTC.

This clonotype was seen at least ten times. The V and J genes are TRBV6-2 or TRBV6-3 and TRBJ1-1; D remains unclear. The CDR3 loop spans 12 amino acids. From germline, CDR1 is MNHEY and CDR2 SVGEGT. Trimming shortened V by 10 bases and J by 1 base, and 10 bases separated the two germline ends. CDR3 loop: CATRDGNTEAFF. DNA for the CDR3: TGTGCCACCAGAGACGGGAACACTGAAGCTTTCTTT.

The sample holds many counts of this clonotype. The chain carries TRBV27 and TRBJ1-5, with D maybe TRBD1 (5 bases). The germline V and J ends were trimmed by 6 bases and 3 bases, with 12 bases remaining between them. In germline, CDR1 is MNHEY, CDR2 SMNVEV (reference sequence). The CDR3 length is 14 residues. In DNA form, the CDR3 reads TGTGCCAGCAGAGGGGCGGGGGTCAATCAGCCCCAGCATTTT. It yields the protein CASRGAGVNQPQHF.

The chain links TRBV6-2 or TRBV6-3 to TRBJ2-7; unclear D gene. The CDR3 consists of 14 residues. V shed 2 bases and J shed 4 bases, with 12 bases lying between them. Germline-derived CDR1 and CDR2 are MNHEY and SVGEGT. The CDR3 region is CASSYVPANYEQYF. The DNA for the CDR3 is TGTGCCAGCAGTTACGTGCCAGCAAATTACGAGCAGTACTTC.

This clonotype was seen many times. The chain links TRBV6-1 to TRBJ1-1, with 7 bases identical to TRBD1. This CDR3 region has 12 residues. In germline, CDR1 is MNHNS, CDR2 SASEGT. V shed 5 bases, J shed 8 bases, and the junction held 5 bases outside the gene matches. This CDR3 reads CASSLTGLEAFF. In DNA form, the CDR3 reads TGTGCCAGCAGTCTGACAGGGTTGGAAGCTTTCTTT.

About this clonotype: A much larger clone sits a single nucleotide away, making a read error possible. The chain joins TRBV20-1 to TRBJ1-5, with 8 bases that match TRBD1. J gave up 2 bases and V 6 bases, and 15 bases lay outside the gene matches. CDR3 size: 17 residues. Per germline, CDR1 DFQATT and CDR2 SNEGSKA (reference sequence). For the CDR3, the DNA is TGCAGTGCATCTTCGCTAGACAGGGGACGTGGCAATCAGCCCCAGCATTTT. Protein: CSASSLDRGRGNQPQHF.

The table lists this clonotype with many counts. This chain uses TRBV7-2 with TRBJ2-7, with TRBD2 matching over 9 bases. The CDR3 sequence is 13 residues long. CDR1 and CDR2 from the germline V gene are SGHTA and FQGNSA. V dropped 0 bases and J dropped 8; count of bases not matched to a gene: 2. For the CDR3, the DNA is TGTGCCAGCAGCTTAGCGGCGGGGGGGCAGCAGTACTTC. Its protein is CASSLAAGGQQYF.

In its sample, this clonotype was seen a few times. This chain uses TRBV5-1 with TRBJ2-3, with TRBD1 matching 10 bases. Germline-derived CDR1 and CDR2 are SGHRS and YFSETQ. This CDR3 is built from 15 residues. V trimming: 1 base; J trimming: 6 bases; junction bases outside the gene matches: 5. As DNA, the CDR3 is TGCGCCAGCAGCTTGACCGGGACAGGGGCCGATACGCAGTATTTT. It encodes CASSLTGTGADTQYF.

This clonotype appeared a few times. This chain connects TRBV20-1 to TRBJ1-5; 8 bases are shared with TRBD1. The V and J ends lost 3 bases and 9 bases, in that order; junction bases with no gene match: 13. The CDR3 totals 15 residues. The V gene's germline CDR1 is DFQATT and CDR2 SNEGSKA (reference sequence). CDR3 sequence: CSARGGQGAVGPQHF. CDR3 sequence (DNA): TGCAGTGCTAGGGGAGGACAGGGAGCCGTCGGGCCCCAGCATTTT.

This clonotype was picked up many times. The chain uses TRBV19 and TRBJ2-7; 10 nucleotides agree with TRBD1. The germline V gene has CDR1 LNHDA and CDR2 SQIVND (reference sequence). This CDR3 has 15 amino acids. With V trimmed by 5 bases and J by 3 bases, 7 bases remained unmatched. The CDR3 protein is CASSSPGQGFYEQYF. The CDR3 DNA follows: TGTGCCAGTAGTTCTCCGGGACAGGGGTTCTACGAGCAGTACTTC.

This clonotype was counted ten times or more. The rearrangement uses TRBV5-6 and TRBJ1-1, with 7 positions matching TRBD1. This CDR3 contains 15 residues. CDR1 is SGHDT, CDR2 YYEEEE, per germline. V shed 4 bases and J 1 base; nucleotides not matched to a gene: 7. The CDR3 DNA reads as TGTGCCAGCAGCGGACAGGACACATCGAACACTGAAGCTTTCTTT. Encoded protein: CASSGQDTSNTEAFF.

This clonotype showed up many times. This chain uses TRBV20-1 with TRBJ2-2; D is unclear. Trimming shortened V by 3 bases and J by 2 bases, and 7 bases separated the two germline ends. CDR3 length equals 13 residues. Germline V gives CDR1 DFQATT, CDR2 SNEGSKA (reference sequence). The CDR3 region is CSARSVNTGELFF. The CDR3 DNA reads as TGCAGTGCTAGGTCGGTCAACACCGGGGAGCTGTTTTTT.

This clonotype was seen many times. This chain connects TRBV2 to TRBJ1-4, with D hard to call. The CDR3 extends over 14 amino acids. Germline V gene sequence: CDR1 SNHLY, CDR2 FYNNEI. V was clipped by 6 bases and J by 8 bases, with 16 bases between them. The CDR3 coding sequence is TGTGCCAGCAGATGGATCTTATCGGGAGAAAAACTGTTTTTT. Its protein product is CASRWILSGEKLFF.

This clonotype was detected ten times or more. This sequence joins TRBV7-3 and TRBJ1-1; D uncertain. Germline V lookup: CDR1 SGHTA, CDR2 FQGTGA. This CDR3 is 14 amino acids long. V was cut by 2 bases and J by 6 bases, with 13 bases left in between. In DNA, the CDR3 is TGTGCCAGCAGCTTAGCCGCACGGCCCGCTGAAGCTTTCTTT. It is translated as CASSLAARPAEAFF.

This clonotype was observed at least ten times. The rearrangement links TRBV12-3 or TRBV12-4 to TRBJ2-7, with 8 bases lining up with TRBD1. The CDR3 is 15 residues long. J was trimmed by 3 bases and V by 6 bases; bases with no gene match: 10. The CDR3 nucleotides are TGTGCCAGCAGCCGGGCAGGGGACAGGATCTACGAGCAGTACTTC. This encodes CASSRAGDRIYEQYF.

In this sample, this clonotype turned up many times. This chain connects TRBV19 to TRBJ1-1; D is possibly TRBD1 (6 bases). This CDR3 has 16 amino acids. V dropped 7 bases and J dropped 3 bases, with 21 bases sitting between them. CDR1 and CDR2 (germline): LNHDA, SQIVND (reference sequence). Here the CDR3 reads CASTPWAGAQYTEAFF. The CDR3 DNA sequence: TGTGCCAGTACCCCATGGGCAGGGGCCCAGTACACTGAAGCTTTCTTT.

In this sample, this clonotype turned up a few times. V gene TRBV30 combines with J gene TRBJ2-1; the match to TRBD1 covers 8 bases. CDR1 and CDR2 from the germline V gene are GTSNPN and SVGIG (reference sequence). The CDR3 totals 13 residues. The chain's CDR3 is CVLGETGVNEQFF. CDR3 DNA sequence: TGTGTTCTGGGAGAGACAGGGGTGAATGAGCAGTTCTTC.

Many counts were recorded for this clonotype. The gene calls are TRBV7-6 and TRBJ2-4; D is unresolved. This CDR3 contains 16 residues. Germline V gives CDR1 SGHVS, CDR2 FNYEAQ. The V end was cut by 1 base, the J end by 0 bases, with 10 bases between. The CDR3 region has the DNA TGTGCCAGCAGCTTAGACGCCGGGTTAGCCAAAAACATTCAGTACTTC. Protein product: CASSLDAGLAKNIQYF.

This clonotype was counted many times. The chain recombines TRBV4-1 with TRBJ1-3; no firm D call. The CDR3 contains 16 residues. Germline CDR1 MGHRA, CDR2 YSYEKL. The V and J ends lost 2 bases and 4 bases respectively, with 15 bases between them. CDR3 sequence reads: CASSQPYGNSGNTIYF. The CDR3 DNA sequence: TGCGCCAGCAGCCAACCGTATGGGAATTCCGGAAACACCATATATTTT.

Note on this clonotype: This may be a read error, as it is one base from a much larger clone. The CDR3, as DNA: TGTGCCAGCAGCCCTAGACGGGGGGCTGGGCAGACCCAGTACTTC. It yields the protein CASSPRRGAGQTQYF. The gene calls are TRBV7-3 and TRBJ2-5, with D possibly matching TRBD2 (7 bases). The CDR3 covers 15 residues. V gave up 5 bases and J gave up 6 bases, with 19 bases separating them. Germline lookup yields CDR1 SGHTA and CDR2 FQGTGA.

This clonotype was picked up many times. The chain recombines TRBV11-1 with TRBJ1-1, with TRBD1 as a possible D gene (5 bases). This CDR3 has 14 residues. V was shortened by 4 bases and J by 7 bases, with 16 bases between the two germline ends. From germline, CDR1 is SGHAT and CDR2 FQDESV (reference sequence). CDR3 DNA: TGTGCCAGCAGCTACACGCGGGGCGGCTATGAAGCTTTCTTT. The encoded protein is CASSYTRGGYEAFF. Using reference TRBV11-1 and TRBJ1-1 for the parts outside the CDR3, the full variable domain is EAEVAQSPRYKITEKSQAVAFWCDPISGHATLYWYRQILGQGPELLVQFQDESVVDDSQLPKDRFSAERLKGVDSTLKIQPAELGDSAMYLCASSYTRGGYEAFFGQGTRLTVV.